This TCR beta chain is from a study of T cell changes during pregnancy in multiple sclerosis. The CDR3 covers 13 residues. Trimming shortened V by 4 bases and J by 4 bases, and 10 bases separated the two germline ends. Looked up from germline, CDR1 is MGHRA and CDR2 is YSYEKL. Profiling relied on immunoSEQ multiplex PCR, and the TCRdb table lists in-frame clones only, not all of them. The sample contains about 97,000 clones, approximately 90% of which appear only once. This sequence was found in a female donor in good health, enrolled as a control in a pregnancy study. The gene calls are TRBV4-1 and TRBJ1-1, with no clear D. Material: peripheral blood, obtained in the second trimester of pregnancy. CDR3 bases: TGCGCCAGCAGCCCCACACGTATCACTGAAGCTTTCTTT. It encodes CASSPTRITEAFF.